The sequence of this TCR beta chain was determined in a study of cytomegalovirus exposure and HLA in healthy donors. The V and J ends lost 5 bases and 5 bases respectively, with 13 bases between them. The CDR3 covers 14 residues. The V gene's germline CDR1 is MNHEY and CDR2 SVGAGI. The primer mix had 60 Vbeta and 13 Jbeta primers. TCRdb's copy holds only in-frame clones and misses some; the assay was immunoSEQ multiplex PCR. The sample has approximately 150,000 clones; about 72% are singletons. The material sequenced was PBMCs. The receptor's source is a man aged 55 to 70 in good health and CMV-seronegative. The J gene is TRBJ1-5, the V gene TRBV6-5; D is possibly TRBD1 (5 bases). CDR3 sequence: CASSPTQGYQPQHF. The CDR3 DNA follows: TGTGCCAGCAGTCCCACCCAGGGTTATCAGCCCCAGCATTTT.